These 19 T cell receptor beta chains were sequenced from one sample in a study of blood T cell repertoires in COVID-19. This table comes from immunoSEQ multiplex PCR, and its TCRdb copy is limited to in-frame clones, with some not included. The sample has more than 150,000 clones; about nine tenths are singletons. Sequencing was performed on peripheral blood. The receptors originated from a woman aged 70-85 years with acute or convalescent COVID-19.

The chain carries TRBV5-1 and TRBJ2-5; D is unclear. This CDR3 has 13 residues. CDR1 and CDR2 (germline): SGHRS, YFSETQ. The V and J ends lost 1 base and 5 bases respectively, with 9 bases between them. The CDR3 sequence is CASSLSGLETQYF. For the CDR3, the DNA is TGCGCCAGCAGCTTGTCCGGTTTGGAGACCCAGTACTTC.

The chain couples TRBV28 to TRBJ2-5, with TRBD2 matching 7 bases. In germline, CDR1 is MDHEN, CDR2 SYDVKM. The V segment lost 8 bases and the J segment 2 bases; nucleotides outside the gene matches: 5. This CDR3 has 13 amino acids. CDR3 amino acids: CASSSGAQETQYF. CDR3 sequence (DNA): TGTGCCAGCTCCAGCGGGGCACAAGAGACCCAGTACTTC.

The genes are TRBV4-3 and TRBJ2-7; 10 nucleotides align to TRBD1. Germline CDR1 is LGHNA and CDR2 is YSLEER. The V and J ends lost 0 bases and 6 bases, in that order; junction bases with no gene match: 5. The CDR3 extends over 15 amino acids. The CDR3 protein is CASSQDLTGGAEQYF. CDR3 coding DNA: TGCGCCAGCAGCCAAGATCTGACAGGGGGCGCCGAGCAGTACTTC.

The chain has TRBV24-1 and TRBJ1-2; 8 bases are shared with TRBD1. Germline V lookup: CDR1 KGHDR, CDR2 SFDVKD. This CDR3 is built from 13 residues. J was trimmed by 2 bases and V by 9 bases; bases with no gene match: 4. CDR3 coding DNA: TGTGCCACCCGGACAGGGTGGAACTATGGCTACACCTTC. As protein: CATRTGWNYGYTF.

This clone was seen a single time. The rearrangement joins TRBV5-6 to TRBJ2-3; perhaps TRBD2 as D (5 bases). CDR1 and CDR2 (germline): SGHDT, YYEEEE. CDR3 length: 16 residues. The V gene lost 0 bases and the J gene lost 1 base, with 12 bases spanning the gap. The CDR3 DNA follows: TGTGCCAGCAGCTTGGGTGAGGTCGGGGGCACAGATACGCAGTATTTT. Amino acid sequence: CASSLGEVGGTDTQYF.

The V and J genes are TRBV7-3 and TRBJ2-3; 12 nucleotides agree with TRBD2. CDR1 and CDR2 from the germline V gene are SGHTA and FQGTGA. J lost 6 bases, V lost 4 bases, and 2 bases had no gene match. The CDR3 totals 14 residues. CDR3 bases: TGTGCCAGCAGCTCTAGCGGGGGGGCCGATACGCAGTATTTT. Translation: CASSSSGGADTQYF. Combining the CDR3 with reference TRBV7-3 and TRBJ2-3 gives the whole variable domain GAGVSQTPSNKVTEKGKYVELRCDPISGHTALYWYRQSLGQGPEFLIYFQGTGAADDSGLPNDRFFAVRPEGSVSTLKIQRTERGDSAVYLCASSSSGGADTQYFGPGTRLTVL.

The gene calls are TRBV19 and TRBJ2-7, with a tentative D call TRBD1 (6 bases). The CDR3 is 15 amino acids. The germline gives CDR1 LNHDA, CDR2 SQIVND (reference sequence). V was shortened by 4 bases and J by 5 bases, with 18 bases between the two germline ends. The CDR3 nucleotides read TGTGCCAGTAGTACTTCACAGGGTGTCATCCACGAGCAGTACGTC. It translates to CASSTSQGVIHEQYV.

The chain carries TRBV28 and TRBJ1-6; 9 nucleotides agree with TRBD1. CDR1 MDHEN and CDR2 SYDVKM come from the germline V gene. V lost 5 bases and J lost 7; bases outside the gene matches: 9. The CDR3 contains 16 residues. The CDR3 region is CASSLKTGTGNSPLHF. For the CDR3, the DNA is TGTGCCAGCAGTCTGAAAACCGGGACAGGGAATTCACCCCTCCACTTT.

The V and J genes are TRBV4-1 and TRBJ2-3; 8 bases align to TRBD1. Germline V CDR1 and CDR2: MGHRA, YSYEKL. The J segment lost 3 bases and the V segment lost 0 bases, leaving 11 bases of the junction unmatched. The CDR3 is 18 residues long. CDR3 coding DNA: TGCGCCAGCAGCCAAGATGGTGTGTGGGACAGGCCTACAGATACGCAGTATTTT. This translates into CASSQDGVWDRPTDTQYF.

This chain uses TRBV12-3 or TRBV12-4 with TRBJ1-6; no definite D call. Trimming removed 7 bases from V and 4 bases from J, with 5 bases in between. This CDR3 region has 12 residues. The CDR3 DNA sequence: TGTGCCAGCAATCTTTATAATTCACCCCTCCACTTT. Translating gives CASNLYNSPLHF.

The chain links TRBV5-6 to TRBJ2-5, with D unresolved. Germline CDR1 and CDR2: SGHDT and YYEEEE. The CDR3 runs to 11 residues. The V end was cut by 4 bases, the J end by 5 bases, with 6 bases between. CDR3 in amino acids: CASSAKETQYF. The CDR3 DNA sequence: TGTGCCAGCAGCGCGAAGGAGACCCAGTACTTC.

As DNA, the CDR3 is TGTGCCAGCAGCTTGGACAGGGCCTATAATTCACCCCTCCACTTT. Translation: CASSLDRAYNSPLHF. The chain employs TRBV5-6 and TRBJ1-6; perhaps TRBD1 as D (6 bases). Germline V CDR1 and CDR2: SGHDT, YYEEEE. The CDR3 runs 15 residues. V lost 0 bases to trimming and J lost 2 bases, with 6 bases between them.

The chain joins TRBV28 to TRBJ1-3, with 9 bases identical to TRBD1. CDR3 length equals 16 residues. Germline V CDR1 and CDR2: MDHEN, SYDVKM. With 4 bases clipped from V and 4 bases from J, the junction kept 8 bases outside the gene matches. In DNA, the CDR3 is TGTGCCAGCAGTTCCCCAGGACAGGGGAAAGGAAACACCATATATTTT. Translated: CASSSPGQGKGNTIYF.

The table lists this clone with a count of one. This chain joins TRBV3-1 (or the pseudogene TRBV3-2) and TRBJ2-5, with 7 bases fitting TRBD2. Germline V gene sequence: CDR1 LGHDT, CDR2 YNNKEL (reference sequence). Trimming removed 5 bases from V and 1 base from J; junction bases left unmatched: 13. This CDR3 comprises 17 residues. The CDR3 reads CASSSSLGGDLQETQYF. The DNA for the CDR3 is TGTGCCAGCAGCTCAAGTCTGGGGGGGGACCTCCAAGAGACCCAGTACTTC.

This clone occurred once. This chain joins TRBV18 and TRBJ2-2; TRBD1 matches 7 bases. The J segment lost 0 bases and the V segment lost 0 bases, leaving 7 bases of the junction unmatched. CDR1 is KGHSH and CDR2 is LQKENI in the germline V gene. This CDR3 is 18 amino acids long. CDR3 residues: CASSPPLGQISNTGELFF. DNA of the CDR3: TGTGCCAGCTCACCACCGTTGGGACAGATTTCGAACACCGGGGAGCTGTTTTTT.

The DNA of the CDR3 is TGTGCCACCGGCTTTAGCGGGGCGGCGACAGATACGCAGTATTTT. It encodes CATGFSGAATDTQYF. V and J are TRBV6-5 and TRBJ2-3, with TRBD2 identical over 8 bases. J lost 3 bases, V lost 10 bases, and 12 bases had no gene match. The CDR3 has 15 residues. Germline CDR1 and CDR2: MNHEY and SVGAGI.

CDR3 amino acids: CAPQRRVSSLYEQYV. CDR3 sequence (DNA): TGTGCCCCTCAACGGCGGGTCAGTTCCCTCTACGAGCAGTACGTC. This rearrangement joins TRBV21-1 to TRBJ2-7; TRBD2 is the table's D call and was not checked against the DNA. TRBV21-1 is shown as a pseudogene. This CDR3 comprises 15 residues.

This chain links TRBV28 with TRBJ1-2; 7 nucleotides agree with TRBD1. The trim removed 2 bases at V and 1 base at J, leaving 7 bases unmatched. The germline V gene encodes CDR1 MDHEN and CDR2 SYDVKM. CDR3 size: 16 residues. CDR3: CASSLTPGGRNYGYTF. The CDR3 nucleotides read TGTGCCAGCAGTTTAACCCCAGGGGGTCGTAACTATGGCTACACCTTC.

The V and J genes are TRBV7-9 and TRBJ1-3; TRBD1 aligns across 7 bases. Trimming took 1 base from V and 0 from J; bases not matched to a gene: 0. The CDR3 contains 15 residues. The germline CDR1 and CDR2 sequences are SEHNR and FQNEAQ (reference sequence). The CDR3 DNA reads TGTGCCAGCAGCTTAGACAGGGGCTCTGGAAACACCATATATTTT. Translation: CASSLDRGSGNTIYF.